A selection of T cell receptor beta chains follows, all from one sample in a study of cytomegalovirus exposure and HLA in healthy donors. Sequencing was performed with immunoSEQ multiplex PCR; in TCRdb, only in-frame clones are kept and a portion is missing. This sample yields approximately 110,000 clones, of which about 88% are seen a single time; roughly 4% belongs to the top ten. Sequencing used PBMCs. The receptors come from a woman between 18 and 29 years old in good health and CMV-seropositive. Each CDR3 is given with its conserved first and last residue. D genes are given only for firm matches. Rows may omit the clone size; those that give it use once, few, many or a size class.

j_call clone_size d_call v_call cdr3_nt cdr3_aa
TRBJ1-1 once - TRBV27 TGTGCCAGCAGTTTATCCGCGACTGGCATGCCGGCGGGACCTGAAGCTTTCTTT CASSLSATGMPAGPEAFF
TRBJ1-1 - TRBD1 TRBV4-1 TGCGCCAGCGGCTACAGGGAAGGGGGCAACACTGAAGCTTTCTTT CASGYREGGNTEAFF
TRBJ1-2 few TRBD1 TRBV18 TGTGCCAGCTCACCCCCCCGACAGGGAGAATATGGCTACACCTTC CASSPPRQGEYGYTF
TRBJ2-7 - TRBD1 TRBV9 TGTGCCAGCAGCGTAGGAACCGGACAGGGGGCTTTTACCCACGAGCAGTACTTC CASSVGTGQGAFTHEQYF
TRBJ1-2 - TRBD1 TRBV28 TGTGCCAGCAGTTTAGGGGGACAGGGGATTTATGGCTACACCTTC CASSLGGQGIYGYTF
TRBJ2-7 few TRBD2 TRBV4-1 TGCGCCAGCAGCGACCTAAGCGGGAGATCCCCCTACGAGCAGTACTTC CASSDLSGRSPYEQYF
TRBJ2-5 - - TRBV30 TGTGCCTGGAGTAAGGGGGGGCGAGAGACCCAGTACTTC CAWSKGGRETQYF
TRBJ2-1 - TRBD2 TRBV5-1 TGCGCCAGCAGCCCTGGGACTAGCGGGTTTAACAATGAGCAGTTCTTC CASSPGTSGFNNEQFF
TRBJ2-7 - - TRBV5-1 TGCGCCAGTCACAGGGATTCCCACGAGCAGTACTTC CASHRDSHEQYF
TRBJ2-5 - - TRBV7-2 TGTGCCAGCAGCCTGGGGACTCATGGGTCCCAGTACTTC CASSLGTHGSQYF
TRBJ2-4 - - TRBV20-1 TGCAGTGCTCTGCTAGCGCCGGAGCAGTACTTC CSALLAPEQYF
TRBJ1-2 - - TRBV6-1 TGTGCCAGCAGTGAGGGGGGGCGTTATGGCTACACCTTC CASSEGGRYGYTF
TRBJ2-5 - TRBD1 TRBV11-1 TGTGCCAGCAGCCCGCCGGGACAGGGGGCCCTTTGGTACTTC CASSPPGQGALWYF
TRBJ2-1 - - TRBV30 TGTGCCTGGAGGGTCAGGGGATCCTACAATGAGCAGTTCTTC CAWRVRGSYNEQFF